This T cell receptor (beta chain) was identified in a study of T cells in Graves' hyperthyroidism and ophthalmopathy. This clonotype came up many times. RNA transcripts were the template for amplifying TCR beta CDR3 regions. HTBI primers drove first-round RT-PCR of the TCR CDR3. TCRdb processed the multiplex PCR reads anew with MiXCR; each CDR3 protein has one entry. The sample holds around 450,000 distinct CDR3 sequences, around 15% seen once. The PBMCs had their origin in around 10 ml of fresh peripheral blood. Sequencing was performed on blood. The clonotype was recovered from a woman younger than 35 with Graves' hyperthyroidism.

The CDR3 nucleotides are TGTGCCACCAGCAGAGGGGAGGGGGGGCCATCACCCCTCCACTTT. This encodes CATSRGEGGPSPLHF. The chain links TRBV15 to TRBJ1-6; D might be TRBD1 (6 bases). Germline lookup yields CDR1 LNHNV and CDR2 YYDKDF (reference sequence). Trimming removed 1 base from V and 10 bases from J, with 14 bases in between. The CDR3 has 15 amino acids.